This note documents a single T cell receptor beta chain sequence. As yet, its antigen is unknown. This record belongs to a study of beta chain features in type 1 diabetes. At the level of the study: The patient and healthy donor groups were comparable for age, gender and cell yields. Overall study results and limits: In every one of the four CD4+ subsets, TCRB CDR3s were moderately but significantly shorter in Type 1 diabetes patients.

As every portion of the isolated RNA was reverse transcribed, the sequencing read expressed TCRB transcripts. Repertoires were generated with immunoSEQ multiplex PCR, while TCRdb's copy carries only in-frame clones and drops some. This table has about 53,000 clones, about 60% appearing once. Via CD45RO/CCR7/CD25/CD127/CD95/CD27, cells of the CD4+ naive, central memory, regulatory and stem cell-like memory subsets were sorted. CDR1 is SGDLS, CDR2 YYNGEE, per germline. This CDR3 has 17 amino acids. V gave up 0 bases and J gave up 2 bases, with 12 bases separating them. The genes are TRBV9 and TRBJ2-6; TRBD2 might be the D (7 bases). This TCR was sampled from a young woman with type 1 diabetes. The sequencing sample was made of stem cell memory CD4+ T cells from blood. The CDR3, as DNA: TGTGCCAGCAGCGTAGGTGGGGGGGCAGCTGGGGCCAACGTCCTGACTTTC. Its translation is CASSVGGGAAGANVLTF. The full variable domain, completed using reference TRBV9 and TRBJ2-6, is DSGVTQTPKHLITATGQRVTLRCSPRSGDLSVYWYQQSLDQGLQFLIQYYNGEERAKGNILERFSAQQFPDLHSELNLSSLELGDSALYFCASSVGGGAAGANVLTFGAGSRLTVL.